This T cell receptor beta chain was observed in a study of CDR3 diversity in severe acne. The CDR3 loop spans 17 amino acids. V gave up 4 bases and J gave up 2 bases, with 20 bases separating them. Germline V gene lookup returns CDR1 SGDLS and CDR2 YYNGEE. TCRdb itself ran the PCR reads through MiXCR, one entry per CDR3 protein. The sample lists about 84,000 distinct CDR3 sequences, about 54% occurring once. V usage is TRBV9 and J usage is TRBJ2-3; maybe TRBD2 (6 bases). The sample consisted of blood. The TCR was taken from a male donor in good health, without acne. This CDR3 reads CASSPRLFGSPTDTQYF. CDR3 in DNA: TGTGCCAGCAGCCCACGACTTTTCGGGAGCCCCACAGATACGCAGTATTTT.